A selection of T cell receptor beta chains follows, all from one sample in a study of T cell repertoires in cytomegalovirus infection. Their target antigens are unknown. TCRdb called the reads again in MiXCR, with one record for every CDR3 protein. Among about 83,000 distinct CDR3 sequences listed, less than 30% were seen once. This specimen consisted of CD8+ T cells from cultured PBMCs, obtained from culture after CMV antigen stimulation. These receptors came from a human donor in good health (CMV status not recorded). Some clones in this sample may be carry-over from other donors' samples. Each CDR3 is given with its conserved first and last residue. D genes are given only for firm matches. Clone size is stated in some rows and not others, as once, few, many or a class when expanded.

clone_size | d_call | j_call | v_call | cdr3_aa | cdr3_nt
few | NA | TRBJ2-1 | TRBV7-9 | CASSLALRAGEQFF | TGTGCCAGCAGCTTAGCGCTGAGGGCCGGGGAGCAGTTCTTC
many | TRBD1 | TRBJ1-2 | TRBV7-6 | CASSSGTGGDYGYTF | TGTGCCAGCAGCTCCGGGACAGGGGGGGACTATGGCTACACCTTC
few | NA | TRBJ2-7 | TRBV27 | CASSLGSPDSPYEQYF | TGTGCCAGCAGTTTAGGCTCCCCCGACAGTCCCTACGAGCAGTACTTC
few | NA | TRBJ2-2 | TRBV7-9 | CASSVTGSDGELFF | TGTGCCAGCAGCGTGACGGGGAGTGACGGGGAGCTGTTTTTT
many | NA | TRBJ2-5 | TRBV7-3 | CASSYTPQETQYF | TGTGCCAGCAGCTACACCCCTCAAGAGACCCAGTACTTC
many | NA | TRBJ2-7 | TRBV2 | CASSEYEGWGEQYF | TGTGCCAGCAGTGAATATGAGGGGTGGGGAGAGCAGTACTTC
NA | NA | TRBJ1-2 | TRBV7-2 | CASSLKQGGYTF | TGTGCCAGCAGCTTAAAACAGGGTGGTTACACCTTC
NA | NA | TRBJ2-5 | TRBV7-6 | CASSLVGNPGETQYF | TGTGCCAGCAGCTTAGTAGGGAACCCTGGGGAGACCCAGTACTTC
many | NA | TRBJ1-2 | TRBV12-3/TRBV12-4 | CASSPAPYGYTF | TGTGCCAGCAGTCCCGCCCCCTATGGCTACACCTTC
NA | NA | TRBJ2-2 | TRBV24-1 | CATSDLPTARVINTGELFF | TGTGCCACCAGTGATTTGCCCACCGCCAGGGTAATAAACACCGGGGAGCTGTTTTTT
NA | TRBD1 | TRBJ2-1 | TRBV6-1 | CASSELGTGEYEFF | TGTGCCAGCAGTGAATTGGGGACAGGGGAATACGAGTTCTTC
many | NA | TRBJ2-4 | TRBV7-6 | CASSHGLEGVQYF | TGTGCCAGCAGCCACGGACTAGAGGGGGTTCAGTACTTC